Listed here is a single T cell receptor beta chain. The data derive from a study of blood T cell repertoires in COVID-19. Study summary: The United States, Italy and Spain were the sources of the acute and convalescent COVID-19 samples. The cDNA or gDNA used as material had been derived from T cells, B-cell-depleted T cells, or PBMCs.

Enrolled during active infection, Seattle patients were then followed longitudinally. Germline V gene sequence: CDR1 SGHDT, CDR2 YYEEEE. Trimming pared 2 bases from V and 8 bases from J, leaving 14 bases between. The CDR3 spans 14 residues. How the authors handled the data: Estimates of nucleated cell counts were drawn from the amplification of reference gene primers. The protocol was immunoSEQ multiplex PCR, while the TCRdb copy is restricted to in-frame clones and leaves out a portion. V and J calls plus clone size are reproduced from that table; the DNA served to infer D and trimming. Of about 250,000 clones listed, around 90% are singletons.

This chain links TRBV5-6 with TRBJ2-4; D not resolved. Material: peripheral blood. The source is a man aged 30 to 39 with COVID-19, enrolled during active disease. The CDR3 loop is CASSFGPLEDIQYF. The CDR3 bases are TGTGCCAGCAGCTTTGGGCCCTTGGAAGACATTCAGTACTTC.